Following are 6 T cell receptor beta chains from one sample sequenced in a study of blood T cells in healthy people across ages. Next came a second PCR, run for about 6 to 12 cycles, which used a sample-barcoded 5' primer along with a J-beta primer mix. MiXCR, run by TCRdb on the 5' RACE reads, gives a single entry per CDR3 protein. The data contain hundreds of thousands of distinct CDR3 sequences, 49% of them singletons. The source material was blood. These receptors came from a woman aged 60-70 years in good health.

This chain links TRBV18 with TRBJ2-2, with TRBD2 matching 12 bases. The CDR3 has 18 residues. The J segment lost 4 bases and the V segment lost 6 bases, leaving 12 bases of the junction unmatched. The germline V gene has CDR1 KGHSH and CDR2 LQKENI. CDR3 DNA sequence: TGTGCCAGCTCGCCCCCCGTGACTAGCGGGAGCCCCACCGGGGAGCTGTTTTTT. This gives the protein CASSPPVTSGSPTGELFF.

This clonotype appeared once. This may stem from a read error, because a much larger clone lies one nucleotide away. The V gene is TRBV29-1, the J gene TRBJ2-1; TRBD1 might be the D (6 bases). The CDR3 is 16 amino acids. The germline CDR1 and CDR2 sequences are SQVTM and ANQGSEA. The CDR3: CSVEGAPGLTHNERFF. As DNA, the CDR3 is TGCAGCGTTGAGGGGGCTCCCGGACTTACACACAATGAGCGGTTCTTC.

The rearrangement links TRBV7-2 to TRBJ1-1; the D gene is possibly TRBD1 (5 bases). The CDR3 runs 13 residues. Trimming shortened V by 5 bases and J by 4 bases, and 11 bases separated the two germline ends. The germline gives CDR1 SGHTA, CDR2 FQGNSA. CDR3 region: CASSLDRSTEAFF. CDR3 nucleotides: TGTGCCAGCAGCCTCGACAGATCCACTGAAGCTTTCTTT.

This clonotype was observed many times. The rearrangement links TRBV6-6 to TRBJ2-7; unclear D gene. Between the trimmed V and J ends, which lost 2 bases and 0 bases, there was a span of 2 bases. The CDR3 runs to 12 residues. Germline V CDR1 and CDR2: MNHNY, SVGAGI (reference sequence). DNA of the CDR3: TGTGCCAGCAGTTACAGCTCCTACGAGCAGTACTTC. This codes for CASSYSSYEQYF.

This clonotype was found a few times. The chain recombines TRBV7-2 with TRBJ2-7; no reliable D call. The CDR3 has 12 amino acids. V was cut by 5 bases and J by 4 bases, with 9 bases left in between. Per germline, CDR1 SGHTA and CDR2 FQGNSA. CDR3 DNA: TGTGCCAGCAGCCTCGACTGGTACGAGCAGTACTTC. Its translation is CASSLDWYEQYF. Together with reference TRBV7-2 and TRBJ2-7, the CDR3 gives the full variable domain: GAGVSQSPSNKVTEKGKDVELRCDPISGHTALYWYRQSLGQGLEFLIYFQGNSAPDKSGLPSDRFSAERTGGSVSTLTIQRTQQEDSAVYLCASSLDWYEQYFGPGTRLTVT.

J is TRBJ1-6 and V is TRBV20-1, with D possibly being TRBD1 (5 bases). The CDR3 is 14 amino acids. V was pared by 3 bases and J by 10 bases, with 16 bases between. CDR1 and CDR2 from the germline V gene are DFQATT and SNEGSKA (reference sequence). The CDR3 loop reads CSARRGGEGSPLHF. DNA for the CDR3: TGCAGTGCTAGGAGGGGAGGTGAGGGATCACCCCTCCACTTT.